This passage covers 5 T cell receptor beta chains from one sample sequenced in a study of T cell responses to AZD1222 COVID-19 vaccine (dated by TCRdb to the early 2020s). The method behind the library was the immunoSEQ multiplex PCR assay. The source is immuneACCESS, and TCRdb retained only in-frame sequences with V and J called. Part of the clones is not carried over; for the studies checked, unresolved V genes explain less than half of this, and the remainder is unexplained. The sample data list 65,000 to 95,000 clones, and 70% to 90% of these were observed just once. Around 9.3% of the sample belongs to the ten largest clones. Interpreted using the paper, the time point label stands for: about 28 days (+/-7) after the second vaccine dose. The material sequenced was peripheral blood, taken 28 days after the second AZD1222 dose. The receptors come from an adult who received the AZD1222 COVID-19 vaccine.

The chain uses TRBV19 and TRBJ2-2; D not resolved. Deletions cut 1 base from V and 6 bases from J, with 9 bases between. Germline loops: CDR1 LNHDA, CDR2 SQIVND (reference sequence). CDR3 length equals 14 residues. CDR3 DNA: TGTGCCAGTAGTATAGGGCAGATCCCCGGGGAGCTGTTTTTT. It yields the protein CASSIGQIPGELFF.

This rearrangement joins TRBV27 to TRBJ2-5, with 9 bases aligning to TRBD2. V was pared by 3 bases and J by 4 bases, with 3 bases of the junction left unmatched. Germline V gives CDR1 MNHEY, CDR2 SMNVEV (reference sequence). The CDR3 length is 14 residues. The CDR3 DNA is TGTGCCAGCAGTTTCGCGGGGGGGCCAGAGACCCAGTACTTC. Its protein product is CASSFAGGPETQYF.

This chain uses TRBV6-5 with TRBJ1-6; D remains unclear. V lost 3 bases to trimming and J lost 9 bases, with 12 bases between them. Germline loops: CDR1 MNHEY, CDR2 SVGAGI. The CDR3 has 14 amino acids. CDR3 sequence (DNA): TGTGCCAGCAGTTATCGGCAGTTGACTTCACCCCTCCACTTT. Translated: CASSYRQLTSPLHF.

The CDR3 is CASSIVGGTASGNTIYF. Here the CDR3 DNA reads TGTGCCAGCAGCATAGTGGGCGGGACAGCCTCTGGAAACACCATATATTTT. The chain joins TRBV7-2 to TRBJ1-3, with TRBD1 matching over 7 bases. The CDR3 consists of 17 residues. V shed 5 bases and J 0 bases; nucleotides not matched to a gene: 10. The germline CDR1 and CDR2 sequences are SGHTA and FQGNSA.

The CDR3 nucleotides read TGCAGTGCTAGAAACGATCATGAAGCTTTCTTT. Its translation: CSARNDHEAFF. V gene TRBV20-1 combines with J gene TRBJ1-1; D unresolved. Germline CDR1 is DFQATT and CDR2 is SNEGSKA (reference sequence). The CDR3 is 11 amino acids. V lost 2 bases and J lost 7, with 8 bases in between.